Listed below are T cell receptor beta chains from one sample, sequenced in a study of OX40 agonist ivuxolimab in advanced cancers. Assay used: immunoSEQ multiplex PCR; TCRdb lists only in-frame clones, some missing. The sample yields 40,000 to 50,000 clones, roughly nine tenths seen once. The specimen comprised CD4+ or CD8+ T cells sorted from blood, sampled in a trial of the OX40 agonist ivuxolimab. These receptors were collected from an adult with an advanced solid tumor such as melanoma, head and neck, liver or kidney cancer. Each CDR3 is given with its conserved first and last residue. The order of the fields is J gene, V gene, CDR3 protein.

TRBJ2-2 | TRBV5-1 | CASSLWGSLSGANTGELFF
TRBJ2-5 | TRBV5-1 | CASSPTRGQAKETQYF
TRBJ2-1 | TRBV11-3 | CASSLGYRDEQFF
TRBJ2-7 | TRBV19 | CASSTADDSYEQYF
TRBJ2-1 | TRBV5-6 | CASSLRDRYYNEQFF
TRBJ1-5 | TRBV10-3 | CAIRQQGSNQPQHF
TRBJ2-1 | TRBV6-5 | CASGQTGVYEQFF
TRBJ1-1 | TRBV5-6 | CASSFQGARNTEAFF
TRBJ1-3 | TRBV30 | CAWSLPGSGNTIYF
TRBJ1-5 | TRBV28 | CASERTDRSQPQHF
TRBJ2-6 | TRBV7-2 | CASSLTGSGANVLTF
TRBJ2-7 | TRBV14 | CASSSRGFNYEQYF
TRBJ2-7 | TRBV7-8 | CASSLAIGTGSYEQYF
TRBJ1-4 | TRBV2 | CASSEDINEKLFF
TRBJ1-5 | TRBV10-3 | CAISVNNQPQHF
TRBJ2-7 | TRBV4-3 | CASSQDLAGGSYEQYF
TRBJ2-3 | TRBV6-5 | CASSLTSTDTQYF
TRBJ1-1 | TRBV19 | CASSIWDRRNTEAFF
TRBJ1-5 | TRBV19 | CASSGTDQPQHF
TRBJ2-3 | TRBV6-5 | CASSYIDTQYF
TRBJ2-1 | TRBV5-1 | CASSFVQFNEQFF
TRBJ1-2 | TRBV14 | CASSQDLSHPGGYTF
TRBJ1-6 | TRBV5-8 | CASSSGQGVGNSPLHF
TRBJ1-4 | TRBV2 | CASRAGWVGEKLFF
TRBJ2-1 | TRBV10-2 | CASSAGTPNYNEQFF
TRBJ1-4 | TRBV4-1 | CASSRDGINEKLFF
TRBJ1-5 | TRBV19 | CASSIFSGTGGQPQHF
TRBJ1-5 | TRBV12-1 | CATPPPAQHF
TRBJ2-7 | TRBV11-2 | CASSQGLASSYEQYF
TRBJ2-3 | TRBV28 | CASRIPGSVPDTQYF
TRBJ2-3 | TRBV29-1 | CSVLRSGPFDTQYF
TRBJ1-1 | TRBV6-1 | CASRPLTDRGIAFF
TRBJ1-1 | TRBV25-1 | CASSPLTGGGTEAFF
TRBJ2-1 | TRBV7-6 | CASSTDRDEQFF
TRBJ1-2 | TRBV19 | CASSQKQGAYGYTF
TRBJ2-7 | TRBV4-3 | CASSDTGVSYEQYF
TRBJ2-1 | TRBV5-1 | CASSLVPDNEQFF
TRBJ2-1 | TRBV29-1 | CSVEGGRGEQFF
TRBJ1-4 | TRBV5-1 | CASSPAGGSNEKLFF
TRBJ2-7 | TRBV6-6 | CASTQSTALEQYF
TRBJ1-1 | TRBV18 | CASSMGISNTEAFF
TRBJ2-7 | TRBV7-8 | CASSAAGDRARYEQYF
TRBJ2-3 | TRBV5-6 | CASSFRQGGTQYF
TRBJ2-5 | TRBV19 | CASSPTPTGRETQYF
TRBJ2-7 | TRBV7-9 | CASSLSLLPGQGTSYEQYF
TRBJ1-2 | TRBV30 | CAWTGGGGGYTF
TRBJ2-1 | TRBV19 | CASSSRPLGAWGNEQFF
TRBJ2-7 | TRBV7-7 | CASSLFGSYEQYF
TRBJ2-7 | TRBV9 | CASSVGGDRFYEQYF
TRBJ2-7 | TRBV6-5 | CASSFGTTYEQYF
TRBJ1-3 | TRBV18 | CASSQSPQTGSSGNTIYF
TRBJ1-4 | TRBV28 | CASSFGGITNEKLFF
TRBJ2-3 | TRBV10-3 | CAISEGHVSTDTQYF
TRBJ2-7 | TRBV11-2 | CASSLLGGAGYEQYF
TRBJ1-1 | TRBV28 | CASSLTGEVTEAFF
TRBJ2-7 | TRBV4-1 | CASSQKGSEGAGVSYEQYF
TRBJ2-7 | TRBV2 | CASSEFNEQYF
TRBJ2-5 | TRBV19 | CASSVGTGQETQYF
TRBJ1-2 | TRBV28 | CASSFATGAGAASYTF
TRBJ1-5 | TRBV6-1 | CASSEGTGPGQPQHF